These T cell receptor beta chains were read from a single sample in a study of CD8 T cells in ankylosing spondylitis. MiXCR, applied by TCRdb to the 5' RACE reads, yields one record per CDR3 protein. Of about 42,000 distinct CDR3 sequences listed, about 4.2% were seen once; the top ten hold 4%. The sequencing sample was made of blood, either unsorted or a sorted T cell fraction (not recorded which). Source of these receptors: a female donor with ankylosing spondylitis or in good health (not recorded which). The CDR3 runs from the conserved cysteine through the conserved F or W. D genes are given only for firm matches. Only some rows state a clone size, as once, few, many or a class for expanded clones.

d_call	v_call	clone_size	j_call	cdr3_aa	cdr3_nt
-	TRBV9	many	TRBJ1-1	CASSSPENTEAFF	TGTGCCAGCAGCTCCCCGGAGAACACTGAAGCTTTCTTT
-	TRBV9	-	TRBJ2-2	CASSVAAGLTGELFF	TGTGCCAGCAGCGTAGCGGCAGGGTTAACCGGGGAGCTGTTTTTT
TRBD1	TRBV9	many	TRBJ2-2	CASSPLPGQSTGELFF	TGTGCCAGCAGCCCCTTACCGGGACAGTCTACCGGGGAGCTGTTTTTT
-	TRBV9	many	TRBJ1-2	CASSVAQSNGYTF	TGTGCCAGCAGCGTAGCTCAATCCAATGGCTACACCTTC
TRBD1	TRBV9	many	TRBJ2-2	CASSVAPPGQGIGELFF	TGTGCCAGCAGCGTAGCCCCCCCGGGACAGGGGATTGGGGAGCTGTTTTTT
TRBD1	TRBV9	many	TRBJ2-1	CASSVDLQGTNEQFF	TGTGCCAGCAGCGTAGACCTACAGGGGACCAATGAGCAGTTCTTC
-	TRBV9	-	TRBJ2-2	CASSVGLRDRYDRELFF	TGTGCCAGCAGCGTAGGGCTCCGGGACCGATATGATCGGGAGCTGTTTTTT
-	TRBV9	many	TRBJ2-3	CASSPLGADTQYF	TGTGCCAGCAGCCCATTGGGAGCAGATACGCAGTATTTT
-	TRBV9	many	TRBJ1-3	CASSVTVIDSGNTIYF	TGTGCCAGCAGTGTCACGGTGATTGACTCTGGAAACACCATATATTTT
-	TRBV9	many	TRBJ1-2	CASSVEGGGVSLYTF	TGTGCCAGCAGCGTAGAGGGGGGAGGGGTGTCCCTCTACACCTTC
-	TRBV9	many	TRBJ2-3	CASSPQRSTDTQYF	TGTGCCAGCAGCCCCCAGCGTAGCACAGATACGCAGTATTTT
-	TRBV9	many	TRBJ2-2	CASSGDPLTGELFF	TGTGCCAGCAGCGGAGACCCCCTCACCGGGGAGCTGTTTTTT
TRBD2	TRBV9	many	TRBJ2-5	CASSVAGGTGQETQYF	TGTGCCAGCAGCGTGGCGGGGGGGACGGGCCAAGAGACCCAGTACTTC
-	TRBV9	many	TRBJ2-3	CASSVGHRRTDTQYF	TGTGCCAGCAGCGTAGGTCACCGTCGCACAGATACGCAGTATTTT
-	TRBV9	medium-sized	TRBJ1-2	CASSRPMGLWDGYTF	TGTGCCAGCAGCCGTCCGATGGGTTTGTGGGATGGCTACACCTTC
TRBD1	TRBV9	many	TRBJ2-7	CASSLSGTGGYEQYF	TGTGCCAGCAGCTTATCCGGGACAGGGGGCTACGAGCAGTACTTC
-	TRBV9	many	TRBJ2-2	CASSVVDRTGELFF	TGTGCCAGCAGCGTAGTCGATAGGACCGGGGAGCTGTTTTTT
TRBD2	TRBV9	many	TRBJ2-1	CASSVTSGGGNEQFF	TGTGCCAGCAGCGTCACTAGCGGGGGGGGTAATGAGCAGTTCTTC
-	TRBV9	few	TRBJ2-3	CASSGSEWGGTDTQYF	TGTGCCAGCAGCGGCAGTGAGTGGGGGGGCACAGATACGCAGTATTTT
-	TRBV9	few	TRBJ1-4	CASSPTLGEKLFF	TGTGCCAGCAGCCCAACCTTGGGGGAAAAACTGTTTTTT